The rows below give T cell receptor beta chains drawn from one sample of a study of blood T cell repertoires in COVID-19. Profiled with immunoSEQ multiplex PCR; TCRdb holds only in-frame clones, not every one. The table lists some 72,000 clones, 80% to 90% of them singletons. Material for sequencing was peripheral blood. Receptors were obtained from a man aged 50 or older with active COVID-19. CDR3s include the opening cysteine and the closing phenylalanine or tryptophan.

j_gene: TRBJ2-3; v_gene: TRBV2; CDR3aa: CASKTGTSTDTQYF
j_gene: TRBJ1-2; v_gene: TRBV9; CDR3aa: CASSVAGALNYGYTF
j_gene: TRBJ1-2; v_gene: TRBV18; CDR3aa: CASSPTGGYGYTF
j_gene: TRBJ1-6; v_gene: TRBV19; CDR3aa: CASQPLDRRNSPLHF
j_gene: TRBJ2-1; v_gene: TRBV11-2; CDR3aa: CASSSPQNGRLNEQFF
j_gene: TRBJ2-1; v_gene: TRBV27; CDR3aa: CASSHRTSGREYNEQFF
j_gene: TRBJ2-1; v_gene: TRBV10-1; CDR3aa: CASIWGARAGEQYEQFF
j_gene: TRBJ1-2; v_gene: TRBV19; CDR3aa: CASSRTGDNYGYTF
j_gene: TRBJ2-7; v_gene: TRBV10-3; CDR3aa: CAIGQTYEQYF
j_gene: TRBJ2-1; v_gene: TRBV4-1; CDR3aa: CASSQDESRGANNEQFF
j_gene: TRBJ2-2; v_gene: TRBV5-6; CDR3aa: CASSWETSYTGELFF
j_gene: TRBJ1-4; v_gene: TRBV25-1; CDR3aa: CASSQGTLLLFF
j_gene: TRBJ2-1; v_gene: TRBV24-1; CDR3aa: CATSDLPPAGERNEQFF
j_gene: TRBJ2-1; v_gene: TRBV5-4; CDR3aa: CASSRLANYNEQFF
j_gene: TRBJ2-5; v_gene: TRBV12-3/TRBV12-4; CDR3aa: CASSFTGETQYF
j_gene: TRBJ1-1; v_gene: TRBV5-1; CDR3aa: CASSLVKAGGLTEAFF